The clone carrying this T cell receptor (beta chain) was observed a few times. After removal of 0 bases from V and 1 base from J, the junction contained 9 bases not matched to a gene. From germline, CDR1 is LNHNV and CDR2 YYDKDF (reference sequence). The CDR3 is 18 amino acids. The sample comes from a study of T cells in Graves' hyperthyroidism and ophthalmopathy. There were TCR beta CDR3 regions amplified from RNA transcripts. Primed by the HTBI set, a first-round RT-PCR was run on the TCR CDR3. MiXCR was run by TCRdb on the multiplex PCR reads, yielding one entry per CDR3 protein. This table holds some 650,000 distinct CDR3 sequences, approximately 15% found once.

The clonotype comes from a woman between 35 and 50 years old with Graves' ophthalmopathy. The sequencing input was blood. The V and J genes are TRBV15 and TRBJ2-3, with 8 bases lining up with TRBD2. In nucleotides, the CDR3 is TGTGCCACCAGCAGAGATCTGGCGGGGGGTTCTCGCACAGATACGCAGTATTTT. Its translation is CATSRDLAGGSRTDTQYF.